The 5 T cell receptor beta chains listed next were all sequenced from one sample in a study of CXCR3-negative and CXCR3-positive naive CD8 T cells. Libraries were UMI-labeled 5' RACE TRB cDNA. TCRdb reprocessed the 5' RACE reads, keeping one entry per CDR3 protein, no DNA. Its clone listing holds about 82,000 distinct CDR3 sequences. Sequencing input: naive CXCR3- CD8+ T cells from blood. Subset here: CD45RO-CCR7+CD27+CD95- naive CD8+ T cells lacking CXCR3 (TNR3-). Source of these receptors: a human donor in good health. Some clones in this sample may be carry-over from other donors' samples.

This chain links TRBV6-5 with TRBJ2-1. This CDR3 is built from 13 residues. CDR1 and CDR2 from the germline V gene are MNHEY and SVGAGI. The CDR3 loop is CASSYDWKNEQFF.

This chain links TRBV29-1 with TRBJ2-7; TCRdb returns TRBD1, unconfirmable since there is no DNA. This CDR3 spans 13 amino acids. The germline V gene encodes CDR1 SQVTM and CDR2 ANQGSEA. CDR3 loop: CSVVRGQGYEQYF.

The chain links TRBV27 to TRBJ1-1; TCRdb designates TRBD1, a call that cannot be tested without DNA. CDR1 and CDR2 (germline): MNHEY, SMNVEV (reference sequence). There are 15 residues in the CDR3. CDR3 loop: CASRALDSQNTEAFF.

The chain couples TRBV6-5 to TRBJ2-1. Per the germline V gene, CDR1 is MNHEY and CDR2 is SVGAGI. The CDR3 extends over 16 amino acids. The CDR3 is CASSYSPGGSYNEQFF.

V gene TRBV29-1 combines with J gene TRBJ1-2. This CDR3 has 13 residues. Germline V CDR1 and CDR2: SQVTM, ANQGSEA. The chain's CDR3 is CSAGPEGFYGYTF.